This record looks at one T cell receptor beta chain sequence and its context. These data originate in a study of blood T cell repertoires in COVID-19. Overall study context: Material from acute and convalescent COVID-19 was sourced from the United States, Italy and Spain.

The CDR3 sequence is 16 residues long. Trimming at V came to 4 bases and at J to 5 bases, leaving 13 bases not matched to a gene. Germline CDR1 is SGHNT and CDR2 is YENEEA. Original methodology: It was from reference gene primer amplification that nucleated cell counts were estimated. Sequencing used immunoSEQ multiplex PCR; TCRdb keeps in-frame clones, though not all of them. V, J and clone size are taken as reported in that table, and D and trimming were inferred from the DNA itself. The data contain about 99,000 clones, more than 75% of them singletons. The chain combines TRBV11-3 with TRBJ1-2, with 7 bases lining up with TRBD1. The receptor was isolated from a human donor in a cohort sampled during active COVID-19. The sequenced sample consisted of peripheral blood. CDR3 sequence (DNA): TGTGCCAGCAGCTCGCCGACCCGACAGGGACGGTATGGCTACACCTTC. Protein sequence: CASSSPTRQGRYGYTF.